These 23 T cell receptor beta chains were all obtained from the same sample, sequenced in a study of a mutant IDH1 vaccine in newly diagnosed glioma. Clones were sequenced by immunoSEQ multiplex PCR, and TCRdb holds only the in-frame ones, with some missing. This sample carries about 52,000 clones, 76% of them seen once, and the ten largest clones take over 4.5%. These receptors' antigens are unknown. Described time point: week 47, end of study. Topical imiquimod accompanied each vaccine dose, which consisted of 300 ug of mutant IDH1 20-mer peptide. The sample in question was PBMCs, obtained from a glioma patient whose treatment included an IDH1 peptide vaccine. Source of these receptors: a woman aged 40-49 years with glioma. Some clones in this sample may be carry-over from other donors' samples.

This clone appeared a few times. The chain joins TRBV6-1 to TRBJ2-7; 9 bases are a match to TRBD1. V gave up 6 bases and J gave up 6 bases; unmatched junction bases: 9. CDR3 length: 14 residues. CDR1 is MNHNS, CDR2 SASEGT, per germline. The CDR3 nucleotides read TGTGCCAGCAGCGGGACAGGGTATGTTTCCGAGCAGTACTTC. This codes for CASSGTGYVSEQYF.

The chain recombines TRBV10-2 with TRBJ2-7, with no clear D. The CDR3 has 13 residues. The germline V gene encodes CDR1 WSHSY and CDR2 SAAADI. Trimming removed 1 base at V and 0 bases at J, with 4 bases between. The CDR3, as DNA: TGCGCCAGCAGTGAGTTCAGCTCCTACGAGCAGTACTTC. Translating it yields CASSEFSSYEQYF.

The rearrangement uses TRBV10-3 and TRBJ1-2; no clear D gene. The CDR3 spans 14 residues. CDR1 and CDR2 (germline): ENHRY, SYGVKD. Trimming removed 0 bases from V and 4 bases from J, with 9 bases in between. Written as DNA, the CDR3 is TGTGCCATCAGTGAGTCATCGGCGGGCTATGGCTACACCTTC. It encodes CAISESSAGYGYTF.

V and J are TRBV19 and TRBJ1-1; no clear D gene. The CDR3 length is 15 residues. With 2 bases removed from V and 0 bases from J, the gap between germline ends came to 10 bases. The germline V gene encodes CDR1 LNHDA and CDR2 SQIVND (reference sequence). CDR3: CASSIRTTMNTEAFF. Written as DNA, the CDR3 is TGTGCCAGTAGTATAAGAACGACCATGAACACTGAAGCTTTCTTT.

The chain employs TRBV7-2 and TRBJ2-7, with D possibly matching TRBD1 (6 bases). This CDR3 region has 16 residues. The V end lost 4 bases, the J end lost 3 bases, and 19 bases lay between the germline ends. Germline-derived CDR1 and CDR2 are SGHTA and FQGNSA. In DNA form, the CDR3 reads TGTGCCAGCAGCTCAACCAATCGACAGGCAAGCTACGAGCAGTACTTC. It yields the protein CASSSTNRQASYEQYF. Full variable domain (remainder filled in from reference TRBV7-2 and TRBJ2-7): GAGVSQSPSNKVTEKGKDVELRCDPISGHTALYWYRQSLGQGLEFLIYFQGNSAPDKSGLPSDRFSAERTGGSVSTLTIQRTQQEDSAVYLCASSSTNRQASYEQYFGPGTRLTVT.

CDR3: CASSLGGFGQFF. CDR3 DNA: TGTGCCAGCAGCTTAGGAGGGTTTGGGCAGTTCTTC. V and J are TRBV7-2 and TRBJ2-1, with D possibly matching TRBD2 (5 bases). This CDR3 comprises 12 residues. Trimming pared 1 base from V and 12 bases from J, leaving 10 bases between. Germline CDR1 is SGHTA and CDR2 is FQGNSA.

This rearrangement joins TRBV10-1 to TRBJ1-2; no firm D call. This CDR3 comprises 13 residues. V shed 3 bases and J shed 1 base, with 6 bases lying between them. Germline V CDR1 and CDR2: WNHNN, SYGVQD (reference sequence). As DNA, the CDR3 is TGCGCCAGCAGTGAAAACAGTAACTATGGCTACACCTTC. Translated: CASSENSNYGYTF.

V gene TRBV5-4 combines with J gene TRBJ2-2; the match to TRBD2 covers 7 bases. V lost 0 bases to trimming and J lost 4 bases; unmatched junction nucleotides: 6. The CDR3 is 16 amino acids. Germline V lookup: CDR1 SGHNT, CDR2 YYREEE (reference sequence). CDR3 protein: CASSLDGGGSTGELFF. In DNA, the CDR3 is TGTGCCAGCAGCTTGGACGGCGGGGGATCCACCGGGGAGCTGTTTTTT. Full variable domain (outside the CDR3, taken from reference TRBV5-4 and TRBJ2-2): ETGVTQSPTHLIKTRGQQVTLRCSSQSGHNTVSWYQQALGQGPQFIFQYYREEENGRGNFPPRFSGLQFPNYSSELNVNALELDDSALYLCASSLDGGGSTGELFFGEGSRLTVL.

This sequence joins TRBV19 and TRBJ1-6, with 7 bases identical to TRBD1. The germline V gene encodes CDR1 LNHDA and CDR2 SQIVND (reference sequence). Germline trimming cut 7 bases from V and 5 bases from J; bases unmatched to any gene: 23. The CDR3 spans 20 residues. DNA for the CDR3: TGTGCCAGTACGCCCTTCGGGATAGCGGACAGGTCCCAAAATAATTCACCCCTCCACTTT. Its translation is CASTPFGIADRSQNNSPLHF.

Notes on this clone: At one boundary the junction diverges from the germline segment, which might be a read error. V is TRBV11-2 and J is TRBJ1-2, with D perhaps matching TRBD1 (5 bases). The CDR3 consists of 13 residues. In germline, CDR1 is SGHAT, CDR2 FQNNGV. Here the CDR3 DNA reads TGTGCCAGCAGCTCGCCCCCTCGGGACGCAAGGGGATTC. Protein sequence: CASSSPPRDARGF.

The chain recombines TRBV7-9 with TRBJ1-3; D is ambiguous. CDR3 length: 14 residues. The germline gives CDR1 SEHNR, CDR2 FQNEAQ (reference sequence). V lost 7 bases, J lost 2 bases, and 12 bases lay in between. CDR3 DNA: TGTGCCAGCAATGGGCCCGGGGCTGGAAACACCATATATTTT. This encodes CASNGPGAGNTIYF.

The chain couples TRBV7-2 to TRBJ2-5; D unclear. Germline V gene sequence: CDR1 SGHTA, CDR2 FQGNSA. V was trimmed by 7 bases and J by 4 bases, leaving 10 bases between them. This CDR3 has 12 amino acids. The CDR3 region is CASTTDPETQYF. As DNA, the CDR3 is TGTGCCAGCACTACCGACCCAGAGACCCAGTACTTC.

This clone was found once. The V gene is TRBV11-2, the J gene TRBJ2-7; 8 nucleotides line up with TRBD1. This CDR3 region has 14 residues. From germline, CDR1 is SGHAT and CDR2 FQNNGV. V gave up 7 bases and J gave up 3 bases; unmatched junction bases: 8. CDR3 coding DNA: TGTGCCAGCACCGTTGCTACAGGGGGCTACGAGCAGTACTTC. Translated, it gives CASTVATGGYEQYF.

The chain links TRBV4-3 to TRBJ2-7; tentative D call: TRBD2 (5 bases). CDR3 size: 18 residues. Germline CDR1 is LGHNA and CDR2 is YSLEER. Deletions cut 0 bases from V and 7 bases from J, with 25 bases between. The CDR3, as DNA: TGCGCCAGCAGCCAAGAGAAGTGGGGTAGCGCCGGCGCGGTGGAGCAGTACTTC. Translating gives CASSQEKWGSAGAVEQYF.

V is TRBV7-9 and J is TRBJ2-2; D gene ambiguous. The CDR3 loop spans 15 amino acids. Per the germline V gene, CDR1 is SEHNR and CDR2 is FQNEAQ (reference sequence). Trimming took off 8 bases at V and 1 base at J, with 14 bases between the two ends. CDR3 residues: CASGEDTGNTGELFF. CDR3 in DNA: TGTGCCAGCGGGGAAGACACGGGGAACACCGGGGAGCTGTTTTTT.

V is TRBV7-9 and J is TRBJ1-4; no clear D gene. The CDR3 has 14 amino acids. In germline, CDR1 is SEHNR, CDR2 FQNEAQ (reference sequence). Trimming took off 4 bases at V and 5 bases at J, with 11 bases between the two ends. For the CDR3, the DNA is TGTGCCAGCAGCTCTGTGGGGAAAAATGAAAAACTGTTTTTT. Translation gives CASSSVGKNEKLFF. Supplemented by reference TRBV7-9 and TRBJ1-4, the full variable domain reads DTGVSQNPRHKITKRGQNVTFRCDPISEHNRLYWYRQTLGQGPEFLTYFQNEAQLEKSRLLSDRFSAERPKGSFSTLEIQRTEQGDSAMYLCASSSVGKNEKLFFGSGTQLSVL.

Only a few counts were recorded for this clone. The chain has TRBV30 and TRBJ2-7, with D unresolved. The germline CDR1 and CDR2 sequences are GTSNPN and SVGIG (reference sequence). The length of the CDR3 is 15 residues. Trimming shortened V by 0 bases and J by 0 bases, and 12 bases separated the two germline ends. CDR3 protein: CAWSVGLTPSYEQYF. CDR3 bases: TGTGCCTGGAGTGTCGGCCTGACCCCCTCCTACGAGCAGTACTTC.

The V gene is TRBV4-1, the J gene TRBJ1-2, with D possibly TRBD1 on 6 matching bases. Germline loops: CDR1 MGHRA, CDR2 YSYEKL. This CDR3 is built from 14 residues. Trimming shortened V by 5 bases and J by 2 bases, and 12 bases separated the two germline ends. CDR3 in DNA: TGCGCCAGCAGCTCACAGGGCTCAAACTATGGCTACACCTTC. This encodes CASSSQGSNYGYTF.

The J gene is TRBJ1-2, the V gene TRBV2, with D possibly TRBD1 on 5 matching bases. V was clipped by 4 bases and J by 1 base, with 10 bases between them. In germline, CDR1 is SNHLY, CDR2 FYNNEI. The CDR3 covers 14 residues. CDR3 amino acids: CASSGLQGNYGYTF. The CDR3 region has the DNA TGTGCCAGCAGTGGACTGCAGGGTAACTATGGCTACACCTTC.

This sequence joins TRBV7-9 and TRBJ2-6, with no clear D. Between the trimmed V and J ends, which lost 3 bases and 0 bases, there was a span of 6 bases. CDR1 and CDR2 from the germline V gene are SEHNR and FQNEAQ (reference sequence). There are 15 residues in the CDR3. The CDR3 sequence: CASSFVGSGANVLTF. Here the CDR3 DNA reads TGTGCCAGCAGCTTTGTTGGCTCTGGGGCCAACGTCCTGACTTTC.

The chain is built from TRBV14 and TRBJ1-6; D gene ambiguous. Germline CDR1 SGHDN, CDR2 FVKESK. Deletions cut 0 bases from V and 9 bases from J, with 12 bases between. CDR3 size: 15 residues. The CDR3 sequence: CASSQDPAGFSPLHF. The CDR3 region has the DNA TGTGCCAGCAGCCAAGATCCTGCAGGCTTTTCACCCCTCCACTTT.

The DNA of the CDR3 is TGTGCCAGCAGCAAAGTTGAGGGGGCGCATCTCTATGGCTACACCTTC. Its protein product is CASSKVEGAHLYGYTF. This chain connects TRBV21-1 to TRBJ1-2; the table names TRBD1, a call not compared with the DNA. TRBV21-1 is an annotated pseudogene. The CDR3 is 16 residues long.

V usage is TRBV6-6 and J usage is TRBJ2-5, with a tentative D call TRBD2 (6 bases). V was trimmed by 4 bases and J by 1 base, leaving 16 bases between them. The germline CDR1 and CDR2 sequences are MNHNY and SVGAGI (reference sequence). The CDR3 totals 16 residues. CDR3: CASSSLGRGTQETQYF. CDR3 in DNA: TGTGCCAGCAGTTCCCTAGGGCGGGGCACCCAAGAGACCCAGTACTTC.